The table lists the clone carrying this T cell receptor (beta chain) with a few counts. This specimen comes from a study of blood T cell dynamics during melanoma immunotherapy. About the study: Metastatic melanoma patients received first-line pembrolizumab or nivolumab plus ipilimumab.

TCRdb's copy holds only in-frame clones and misses some; the assay was immunoSEQ multiplex PCR. The sample holds about 9,600 clones, over 75% seen once. The sample's time point: pre-treatment baseline. This clonotype was obtained from a human donor with melanoma. The source material was blood, sampled from a patient treated with checkpoint blockade.

The CDR3 spells CASSPDRDSYQDTEAFF. The CDR3 bases are TGCGCCAGCAGCCCGGACCGGGACAGCTATCAGGACACTGAAGCTTTCTTT. V is TRBV4-1 and J is TRBJ1-1, with 7 bases matching TRBD1. This CDR3 region has 17 residues. Germline V CDR1 and CDR2: MGHRA, YSYEKL. Unmatched junction bases numbered 14, after V lost 4 bases and J lost 3 bases.